The T cell receptor (beta chain) described here comes from a study of T-cell reconstitution after alpha-beta-depleted transplantation in children. Study observations and caveats: Day-60 TCRbeta diversity that was high in some patients was derived from surviving recipient T cells and thymic progenitors. T-cell counts and diversity were attributed mostly to newly produced T cells one year after transplant. Reports say that about two months after transplant, the alpha-beta T cells came out of several hundred graft clones that had expanded.

It was with unique molecular identifiers that the TCRbeta library was prepared. Each CDR3 protein gets one entry after TCRdb re-called the PCR reads with MiXCR. The table includes about 420,000 distinct CDR3 sequences, around 15% detected once. This clonotype was counted between two and nine times. Its target is not known. This receptor was identified in a boy younger than two who had a stem cell transplant for Wiskott-Aldrich syndrome, so the T cells may come from the graft donor. This sample comprised PBMCs, mostly from graft donor cells, obtained 360 days after TCRalphabeta/CD19-depleted stem cell transplant.

The CDR3 region has the DNA TGTGCCAGCAGCCTCTACAGGGGGCACGGGGCCAACGTCCTGACTTTC. Its translation: CASSLYRGHGANVLTF. The genes are TRBV5-5 and TRBJ2-6, with 9 positions matching TRBD1. With 4 bases clipped from V and 4 bases from J, the junction kept 6 bases outside the gene matches. CDR1 and CDR2 from the germline V gene are SGHKS and YYEKEE (reference sequence). This CDR3 comprises 16 residues.